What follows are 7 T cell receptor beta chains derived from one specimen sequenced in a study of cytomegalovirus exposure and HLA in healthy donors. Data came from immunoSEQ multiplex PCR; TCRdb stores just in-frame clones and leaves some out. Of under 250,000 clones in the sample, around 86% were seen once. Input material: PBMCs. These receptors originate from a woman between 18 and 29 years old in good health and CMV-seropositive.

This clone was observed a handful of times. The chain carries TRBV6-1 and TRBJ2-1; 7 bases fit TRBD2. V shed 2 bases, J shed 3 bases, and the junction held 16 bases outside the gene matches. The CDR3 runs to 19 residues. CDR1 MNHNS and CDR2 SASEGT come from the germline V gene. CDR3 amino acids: CASSEWSLAKLVVYNEQFF. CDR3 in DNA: TGTGCCAGCAGTGAATGGTCACTAGCGAAACTAGTTGTCTACAATGAGCAGTTCTTC.

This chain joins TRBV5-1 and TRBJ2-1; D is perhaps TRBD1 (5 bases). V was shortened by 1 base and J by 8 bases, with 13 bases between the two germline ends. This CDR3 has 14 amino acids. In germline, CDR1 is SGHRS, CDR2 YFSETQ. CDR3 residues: CASSLWGPRHEQFF. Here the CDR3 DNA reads TGCGCCAGCAGCTTGTGGGGCCCTCGGCATGAGCAGTTCTTC.

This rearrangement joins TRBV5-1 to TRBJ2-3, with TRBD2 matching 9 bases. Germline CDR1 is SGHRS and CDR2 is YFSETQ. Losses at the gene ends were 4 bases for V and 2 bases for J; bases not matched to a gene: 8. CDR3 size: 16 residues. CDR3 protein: CASSAIAGAFTDTQYF. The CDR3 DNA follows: TGCGCCAGCAGCGCTATAGCGGGAGCGTTCACAGATACGCAGTATTTT.

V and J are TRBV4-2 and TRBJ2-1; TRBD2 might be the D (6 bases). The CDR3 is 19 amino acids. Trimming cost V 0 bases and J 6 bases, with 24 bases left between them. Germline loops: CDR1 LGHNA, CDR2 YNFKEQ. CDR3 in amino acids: CASSQDWELGDFVLNEQFF. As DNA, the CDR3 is TGTGCCAGCAGCCAAGATTGGGAGCTAGGGGACTTTGTGCTCAATGAGCAGTTCTTC.

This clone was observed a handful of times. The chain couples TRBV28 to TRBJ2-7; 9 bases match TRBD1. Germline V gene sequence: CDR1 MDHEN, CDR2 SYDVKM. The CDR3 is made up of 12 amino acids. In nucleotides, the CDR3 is TGTGCTACCGGGACAGGGAGTAAAGAGCAGTACTTC. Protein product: CATGTGSKEQYF.

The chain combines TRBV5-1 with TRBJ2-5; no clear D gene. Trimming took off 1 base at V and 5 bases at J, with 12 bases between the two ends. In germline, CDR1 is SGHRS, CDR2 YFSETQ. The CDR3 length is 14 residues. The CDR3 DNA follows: TGCGCCAGCAGCTTGACGACAACCGAGGAGACCCAGTACTTC. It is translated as CASSLTTTEETQYF.

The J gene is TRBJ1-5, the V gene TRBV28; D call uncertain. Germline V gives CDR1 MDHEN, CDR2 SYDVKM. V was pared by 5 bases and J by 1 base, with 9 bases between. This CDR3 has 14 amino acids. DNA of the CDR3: TGTGCCAGCAGTGTAATTTCGAGCAATCAGCCCCAGCATTTT. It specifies CASSVISSNQPQHF.